The clone carrying this TCR beta chain was found once. This sample stems from a study of PD-L1 blockade in urothelial cancer. Turning to the study itself: Patients' histories included 0 to 3 prior chemotherapy regimens. Counts from blood samples showed a median of around 150,000 T cells.

Measured with immunoSEQ multiplex PCR; TCRdb has only the in-frame clones, and not every one. Of some 53,000 clones listed, roughly four fifths are singletons. The germline gives CDR1 SGHTA, CDR2 FQGNSA. CDR3 size: 15 residues. The V segment lost 7 bases and the J segment 1 base; nucleotides outside the gene matches: 8. Time point denoted: pretreatment peripheral blood. Anywhere from 1 to 8 samples came from each patient, spanning pretreatment and on-treatment. The material was PBMCs, obtained around atezolizumab (anti-PD-L1) treatment. The rearrangement links TRBV7-2 to TRBJ2-7; 9 bases align to TRBD1. This sequence originates from an older man with urothelial cancer. The CDR3 protein is CASTLTGTGSYEQYF. CDR3 DNA: TGTGCCAGCACCCTGACCGGGACAGGGTCCTACGAGCAGTACTTC.